The present entry profiles one T cell receptor beta chain with its context. Original data processing: By means of reference gene primer amplification, nucleated cell counts were estimated. TCRdb's table, derived via immunoSEQ multiplex PCR, lists solely in-frame clones and lacks some. V, J and clone size are taken as reported in that table, and D and trimming were inferred from the DNA itself. This table holds more than 150,000 clones, roughly 90% found once. This sample was included in a study of blood T cell repertoires in COVID-19. Study summary: Whether acute or convalescent, the COVID-19 samples came from the United States, Italy and Spain. PBMCs, B-cell-depleted T cells, or T cells provided the cDNA or gDNA that made up the material.

J lost 2 bases, V lost 1 base, and 5 bases had no gene match. The CDR3 is made up of 16 amino acids. Germline CDR1 MNHNS, CDR2 SASEGT. The chain combines TRBV6-1 with TRBJ2-1, with 7 bases fitting TRBD2. Sequenced sample: peripheral blood. The sequence was collected from a man in his 60s with acute or convalescent COVID-19. CDR3: CASSEEAAGAYNEQFF. In DNA form, the CDR3 reads TGTGCCAGCAGTGAAGAGGCGGCGGGGGCCTACAATGAGCAGTTCTTC.